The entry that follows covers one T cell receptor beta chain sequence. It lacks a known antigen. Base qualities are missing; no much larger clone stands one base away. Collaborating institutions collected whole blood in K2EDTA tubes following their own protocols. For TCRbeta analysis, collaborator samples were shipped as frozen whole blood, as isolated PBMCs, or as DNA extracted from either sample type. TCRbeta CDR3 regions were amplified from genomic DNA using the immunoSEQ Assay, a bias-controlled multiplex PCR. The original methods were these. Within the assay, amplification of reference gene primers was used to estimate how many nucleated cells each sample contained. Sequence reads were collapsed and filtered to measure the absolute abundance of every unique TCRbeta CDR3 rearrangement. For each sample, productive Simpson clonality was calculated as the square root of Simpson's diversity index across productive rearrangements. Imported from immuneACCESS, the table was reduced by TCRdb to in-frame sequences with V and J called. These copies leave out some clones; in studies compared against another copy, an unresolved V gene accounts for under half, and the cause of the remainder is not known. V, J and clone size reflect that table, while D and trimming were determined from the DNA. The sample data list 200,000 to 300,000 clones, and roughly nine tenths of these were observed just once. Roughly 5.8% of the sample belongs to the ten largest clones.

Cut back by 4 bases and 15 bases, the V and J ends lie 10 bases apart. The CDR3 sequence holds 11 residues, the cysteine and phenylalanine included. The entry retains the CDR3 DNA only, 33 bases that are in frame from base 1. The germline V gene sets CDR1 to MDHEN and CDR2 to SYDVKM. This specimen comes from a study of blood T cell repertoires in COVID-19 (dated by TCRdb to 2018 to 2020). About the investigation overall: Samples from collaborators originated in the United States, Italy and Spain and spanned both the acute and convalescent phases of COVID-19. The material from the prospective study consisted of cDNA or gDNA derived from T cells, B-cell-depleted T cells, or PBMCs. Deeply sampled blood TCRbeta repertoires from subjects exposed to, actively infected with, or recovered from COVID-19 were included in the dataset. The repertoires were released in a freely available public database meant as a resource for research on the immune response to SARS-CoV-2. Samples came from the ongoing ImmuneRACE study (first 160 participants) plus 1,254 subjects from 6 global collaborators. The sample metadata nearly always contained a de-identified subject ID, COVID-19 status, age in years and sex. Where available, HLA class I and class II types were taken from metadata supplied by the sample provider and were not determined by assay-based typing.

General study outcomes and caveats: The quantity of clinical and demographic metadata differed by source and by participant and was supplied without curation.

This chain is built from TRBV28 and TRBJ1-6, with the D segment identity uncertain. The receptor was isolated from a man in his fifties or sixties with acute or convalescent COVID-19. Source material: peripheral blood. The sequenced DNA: TGTGCCAGCAGTTCTAACCTCCACCTCCACTTT. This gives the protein CASSSNLHLHF.